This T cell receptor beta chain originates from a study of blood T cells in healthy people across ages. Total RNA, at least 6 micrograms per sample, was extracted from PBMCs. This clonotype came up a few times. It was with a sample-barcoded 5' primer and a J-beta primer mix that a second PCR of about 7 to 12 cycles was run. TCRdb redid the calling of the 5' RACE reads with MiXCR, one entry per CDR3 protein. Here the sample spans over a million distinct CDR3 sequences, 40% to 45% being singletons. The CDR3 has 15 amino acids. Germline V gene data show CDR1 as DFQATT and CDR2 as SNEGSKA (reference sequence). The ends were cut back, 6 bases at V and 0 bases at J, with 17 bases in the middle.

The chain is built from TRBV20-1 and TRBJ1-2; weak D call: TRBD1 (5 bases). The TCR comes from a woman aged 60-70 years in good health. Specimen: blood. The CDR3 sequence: CSARDGQRANYGYTF. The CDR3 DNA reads TGCAGTGCCAGGGACGGGCAACGAGCTAACTATGGCTACACCTTC.